This TCR beta chain was recovered during a study of T cell repertoires in cytomegalovirus infection. Study-level results: People with CMV and the relevant HLA were identified by cumulative public TCR beta family frequency. HLA-C-restricted CMV-specific TCR beta clonotypes prevailed in the ex vivo response.

In regard to this clonotype: Antigen specificity is unknown.

TCRdb used MiXCR to reprocess the reads, holding one entry per CDR3 protein. The data contain approximately 89,000 distinct CDR3 sequences, about 24% of them seen just once; the ten biggest clones take up about half. The junction had 9 bases not matched to a gene; V was cut back by 3 bases and J by 2 bases. Germline V gene data show CDR1 as MDHEN and CDR2 as SYDVKM. There are 16 residues in the CDR3. The sample was CD8+ T cells from cultured PBMCs, taken from culture after CMV antigen stimulation. The TCR comes from a human donor in good health (CMV status not recorded). Some clones in this sample may be carry-over from other donors' samples. V and J are TRBV28 and TRBJ2-7; TRBD1 aligns across 8 bases. The CDR3 loop is CASSFQGALFTYEQYF. The CDR3 DNA follows: TGTGCCAGCAGTTTCCAGGGGGCCTTATTTACCTACGAGCAGTACTTC.